These 30 T cell receptor beta chains came from one sample sequenced in a study of blood T cell repertoires in COVID-19. The table came from immunoSEQ multiplex PCR; TCRdb's copy has only in-frame clones and leaves some out. The sample includes 110,000 to 150,000 clones, approximately 73% of them seen just once. Sample: peripheral blood. Source of these receptors: a man in his 60s with acute or convalescent COVID-19.

The chain uses TRBV7-9 and TRBJ1-4; TRBD1 is a possible D gene (5 bases). This CDR3 is built from 16 residues. The germline V and J ends were trimmed by 5 bases and 8 bases, with 21 bases remaining between them. The germline V gene has CDR1 SEHNR and CDR2 FQNEAQ (reference sequence). The CDR3 protein is CASSPLSGGIFEKLFF. CDR3 sequence (DNA): TGTGCCAGCAGCCCTCTGAGCGGGGGTATCTTCGAAAAACTGTTTTTT. Combining the CDR3 with reference TRBV7-9 and TRBJ1-4 gives the whole variable domain DTGVSQNPRHKITKRGQNVTFRCDPISEHNRLYWYRQTLGQGPEFLTYFQNEAQLEKSRLLSDRFSAERPKGSFSTLEIQRTEQGDSAMYLCASSPLSGGIFEKLFFGSGTQLSVL.

This chain connects TRBV6-2 or TRBV6-3 to TRBJ2-7; 9 bases map to TRBD2. Germline CDR1 is MNHEY and CDR2 is SVGEGT. This CDR3 contains 17 residues. V lost 0 bases, J lost 3 bases, and 9 bases stayed unmatched. The CDR3 protein is CASSYSIRTSAYYEQYF. CDR3 coding DNA: TGTGCCAGCAGTTACTCGATTAGGACTAGCGCATACTACGAGCAGTACTTC.

The chain joins TRBV5-1 to TRBJ1-2; weak D call: TRBD1 (5 bases). Trimming pared 0 bases from V and 2 bases from J, leaving 8 bases between. This CDR3 spans 14 amino acids. CDR1 SGHRS and CDR2 YFSETQ come from the germline V gene. The CDR3 protein is CASSLATGNYGYTF. CDR3 sequence (DNA): TGCGCCAGCAGCTTGGCAACAGGAAACTATGGCTACACCTTC.

The chain is built from TRBV3-1 (or the pseudogene TRBV3-2) and TRBJ1-5; D gene ambiguous. The CDR3 consists of 14 residues. With 1 base removed from V and 1 base from J, the gap between germline ends came to 5 bases. Germline CDR1 is LGHDT and CDR2 is YNNKEL (reference sequence). The CDR3 sequence: CASSQAGSNQPQHF. The CDR3 bases are TGTGCCAGCAGCCAAGCGGGGAGCAATCAGCCCCAGCATTTT.

This clone was detected ten times or more. This chain uses TRBV5-5 with TRBJ2-7; possibly TRBD2 for D (5 bases). Trimming took 4 bases from V and 8 from J, leaving 19 bases between them. The CDR3 is 14 amino acids. CDR1 and CDR2 (germline): SGHKS, YYEKEE (reference sequence). DNA for the CDR3: TGTGCCAGCAGCGACGGGGTTTCGGATCTCAAGCAGTACTTC. Translation gives CASSDGVSDLKQYF.

This chain links TRBV11-2 with TRBJ2-6; TRBD1 might be the D (5 bases). Deletions cut 7 bases from V and 0 bases from J, with 16 bases between. The germline CDR1 and CDR2 sequences are SGHAT and FQNNGV. The CDR3 is made up of 17 amino acids. The CDR3 here is CASNAITGSSGANVLTF. In nucleotides, the CDR3 is TGTGCCAGCAACGCCATAACAGGCTCCTCTGGGGCCAACGTCCTGACTTTC.

The genes are TRBV9 and TRBJ2-2; 7 positions match TRBD2. The CDR3 is 16 residues long. Unmatched junction bases numbered 4, after V lost 0 bases and J lost 2 bases. Germline lookup yields CDR1 SGDLS and CDR2 YYNGEE. CDR3 coding DNA: TGTGCCAGCAGCGTAGCTTGGGACTATAACACCGGGGAGCTGTTTTTT. It encodes CASSVAWDYNTGELFF.

J is TRBJ2-7 and V is TRBV27; TRBD1 might be the D (6 bases). Germline-derived CDR1 and CDR2 are MNHEY and SMNVEV (reference sequence). The CDR3 has 14 residues. The ends were cut back, 3 bases at V and 2 bases at J, with 11 bases in the middle. The CDR3 DNA is TGTGCCAGCAGTTTCAATAGGGGGACCTACGAGCAGTACTTC. Translating gives CASSFNRGTYEQYF.

The chain couples TRBV19 to TRBJ1-6; D remains unclear. Between the trimmed V and J ends, which lost 3 bases and 7 bases, there was a span of 13 bases. CDR1 is LNHDA, CDR2 SQIVND, per germline (reference sequence). CDR3 length equals 15 residues. The CDR3 nucleotides read TGTGCCAGTAGTATTAGCTCTGGTCGCAATTCACCCCTCCACTTT. This encodes CASSISSGRNSPLHF.

The rearrangement links TRBV30 to TRBJ1-2; D may be TRBD1 (6 bases). CDR1 is GTSNPN and CDR2 is SVGIG in the germline V gene (reference sequence). V was shortened by 5 bases and J by 7 bases, with 14 bases between the two germline ends. CDR3 length equals 12 residues. The CDR3 reads CAWGYQGGGYTF. CDR3 sequence (DNA): TGTGCCTGGGGTTATCAAGGGGGTGGCTACACCTTC.

V usage is TRBV30 and J usage is TRBJ2-1; 9 bases are a match to TRBD2. The ends lost 1 base at V and 8 bases at J; junction bases unmatched: 6. CDR3 length: 14 residues. Germline V gene sequence: CDR1 GTSNPN, CDR2 SVGIG (reference sequence). The CDR3 is CAWSEVAGVHEQFF. The CDR3 DNA follows: TGTGCCTGGAGTGAGGTAGCGGGAGTACATGAGCAGTTCTTC.

There are a few counts of this clone. This chain links TRBV28 with TRBJ2-2; 11 bases are shared with TRBD1. This CDR3 has 15 residues. The V segment lost 5 bases and the J segment 7 bases; nucleotides outside the gene matches: 6. Per the germline V gene, CDR1 is MDHEN and CDR2 is SYDVKM. The CDR3 reads CASSQGQGAIGELFF. For the CDR3, the DNA is TGTGCCAGCAGTCAAGGACAGGGGGCTATCGGGGAGCTGTTTTTT. The whole variable domain, remainder taken from reference TRBV28 and TRBJ2-2, is DVKVTQSSRYLVKRTGEKVFLECVQDMDHENMFWYRQDPGLGLRLIYFSYDVKMKEKGDIPEGYSVSREKKERFSLILESASTNQTSMYLCASSQGQGAIGELFFGEGSRLTVL.

The chain joins TRBV4-2 to TRBJ1-2, with D perhaps TRBD1 (5 bases). With 2 bases removed from V and 4 bases from J, the gap between germline ends came to 8 bases. This CDR3 is 13 amino acids long. Germline CDR1 reads LGHNA; CDR2 reads YNFKEQ. The CDR3 sequence: CASSQTGPYGYTF. The CDR3 nucleotides are TGTGCCAGCAGCCAAACAGGACCCTATGGCTACACCTTC.

The rearrangement links TRBV5-1 to TRBJ2-5; 9 bases map to TRBD2. The V and J ends lost 4 bases and 2 bases, in that order; junction bases with no gene match: 9. The CDR3 is made up of 16 amino acids. The V gene's germline CDR1 is SGHRS and CDR2 YFSETQ. For the CDR3, the DNA is TGCGCCAGCAGCGTAGGCCCGGCGGGAGGGCAAGAGACCCAGTACTTC. Translated, it gives CASSVGPAGGQETQYF.

The table lists this clone with a count of one. The chain uses TRBV2 and TRBJ1-3, with 9 bases fitting TRBD1. The CDR3 has 15 amino acids. V was clipped by 4 bases and J by 2 bases; unmatched bases: 3. Germline V gives CDR1 SNHLY, CDR2 FYNNEI. The CDR3 is CASSVRQGAGNTIYF. CDR3 nucleotides: TGTGCCAGCAGTGTCCGACAGGGGGCTGGAAACACCATATATTTT.

The CDR3 loop reads CASSDTSGRVGTGELFF. The DNA for the CDR3 is TGCGCCAGCAGCGACACTAGCGGGAGGGTTGGAACCGGGGAGCTGTTTTTT. The genes are TRBV5-1 and TRBJ2-2; TRBD2 matches at 13 bases. The CDR3 consists of 17 residues. From germline, CDR1 is SGHRS and CDR2 YFSETQ. V gave up 4 bases and J gave up 5 bases; unmatched junction bases: 8.

This clone appeared a few times. The chain joins TRBV29-1 to TRBJ1-2; D is perhaps TRBD1 (5 bases). Germline assignment: CDR1 SQVTM and CDR2 ANQGSEA. This CDR3 is built from 13 residues. The ends were cut back, 0 bases at V and 1 base at J, with 6 bases in the middle. This CDR3 reads CSVEEQDNYGYTF. The CDR3 coding sequence is TGCAGCGTTGAAGAACAGGATAACTATGGCTACACCTTC.

This clone was seen ten or more times. The V call is TRBV5-1, the J call TRBJ1-4; a weak D match, TRBD1 (5 bases). The CDR3 spans 14 residues. V was clipped by 1 base and J by 1 base, with 5 bases between them. The V gene's germline CDR1 is SGHRS and CDR2 YFSETQ. In nucleotides, the CDR3 is TGCGCCAGCAGCTTGACAGGAACTAATGAAAAACTGTTTTTT. It encodes CASSLTGTNEKLFF.

V and J are TRBV5-4 and TRBJ1-1; D call uncertain. The CDR3 runs to 13 residues. The germline V and J ends were trimmed by 6 bases and 1 base, with 10 bases remaining between them. Per the germline V gene, CDR1 is SGHNT and CDR2 is YYREEE (reference sequence). The CDR3 region has the DNA TGTGCCAGCACCACAGACGGGAACACTGAAGCTTTCTTT. It translates to CASTTDGNTEAFF.

The count of this clone is one. The chain combines TRBV5-4 with TRBJ2-7, with 8 bases matching TRBD2. V lost 0 bases to trimming and J lost 1 base; unmatched junction nucleotides: 12. Germline V gene sequence: CDR1 SGHNT, CDR2 YYREEE (reference sequence). The CDR3 runs 18 residues. The CDR3 loop reads CASSLVGSAGGLSYEQYF. CDR3 bases: TGTGCCAGCAGCTTGGTGGGGTCGGCGGGAGGCCTATCCTACGAGCAGTACTTC.

This clone was recorded many times. The rearrangement joins TRBV4-2 to TRBJ2-2; D gene uncertain. CDR1 and CDR2 (germline): LGHNA, YNFKEQ. The CDR3 is 15 amino acids. The V gene lost 7 bases and the J gene lost 7 bases, with 19 bases spanning the gap. The DNA for the CDR3 is TGTGCCAGCACCCCCTCGACGGCGTCGGGCGGGGAGCTGTTTTTT. Translation: CASTPSTASGGELFF.

The chain uses TRBV9 and TRBJ2-1; 7 bases are shared with TRBD2. CDR3 length: 16 amino acids. V was clipped by 0 bases and J by 10 bases; unmatched bases: 13. Germline-derived CDR1 and CDR2 are SGDLS and YYNGEE. CDR3 sequence: CASSVGFPGAGDEQFF. CDR3 in DNA: TGTGCCAGCAGCGTAGGTTTCCCCGGGGCGGGAGACGAGCAGTTCTTC. The complete variable domain, with remaining parts taken from reference TRBV9 and TRBJ2-1, reads DSGVTQTPKHLITATGQRVTLRCSPRSGDLSVYWYQQSLDQGLQFLIQYYNGEERAKGNILERFSAQQFPDLHSELNLSSLELGDSALYFCASSVGFPGAGDEQFFGPGTRLTVL.

This clone turned up a few times. The chain joins TRBV2 to TRBJ2-2; D remains ambiguous. From germline, CDR1 is SNHLY and CDR2 FYNNEI. The CDR3 extends over 13 amino acids. Trimming shortened V by 3 bases and J by 6 bases, and 8 bases separated the two germline ends. This CDR3 is CASSEFVSGELFF. The CDR3 DNA reads TGTGCCAGCAGTGAGTTCGTGTCCGGGGAGCTGTTTTTT.

This chain connects TRBV11-3 to TRBJ2-1; 8 nucleotides agree with TRBD2. The V and J ends lost 3 bases and 9 bases, in that order; junction bases with no gene match: 10. The germline V gene has CDR1 SGHNT and CDR2 YENEEA. This CDR3 is 15 amino acids long. The CDR3 loop is CASSFRAGATGEQFF. The CDR3 DNA follows: TGTGCCAGCAGCTTCCGAGCGGGAGCGACGGGTGAGCAGTTCTTC.

This clone was detected once. V and J are TRBV5-1 and TRBJ2-7; D is uncertain. The ends were cut back, 0 bases at V and 6 bases at J, with 4 bases in the middle. CDR3 length equals 11 residues. Germline lookup yields CDR1 SGHRS and CDR2 YFSETQ. Written as DNA, the CDR3 is TGCGCCAGCAGCTTGGCCTCCGAGCAGTACTTC. The encoded protein is CASSLASEQYF.

About this clone itself: Sequence at one end of the junction differs from germline and may be a read error. This chain uses TRBV18 with TRBJ1-4, with D possibly being TRBD1 (6 bases). The CDR3 runs 15 residues. Germline CDR1 reads KGHSH; CDR2 reads LQKENI. CDR3 DNA: TGTACCAGCTCACCATTGGGGGCGACTAATGAAAAACTGTTTTTT. Its protein product is CTSSPLGATNEKLFF. Full variable domain (remainder filled in from reference TRBV18 and TRBJ1-4): NAGVMQNPRHLVRRRGQEARLRCSPMKGHSHVYWYRQLPEEGLKFMVYLQKENIIDESGMPKERFSAEFPKEGPSILRIQQVVRGDSAAYFCTSSPLGATNEKLFFGSGTQLSVL.

The genes are TRBV11-1 and TRBJ2-1; maybe TRBD1 (6 bases). This CDR3 is 15 amino acids long. Trimming left V 5 bases short and J 0 bases short, with 11 bases between. CDR1 and CDR2 (germline): SGHAT, FQDESV (reference sequence). The chain's CDR3 is CASSQGHSSYNEQFF. The CDR3, as DNA: TGTGCCAGCAGCCAGGGACACAGCTCCTACAATGAGCAGTTCTTC.

This rearrangement joins TRBV9 to TRBJ2-3; the D is unclear. V lost 4 bases, J lost 6 bases, and 12 bases lay in between. The CDR3 runs to 13 residues. Germline V gene sequence: CDR1 SGDLS, CDR2 YYNGEE. CDR3 in amino acids: CASSPPLRDTQYF. CDR3 DNA: TGTGCCAGCAGCCCCCCTCTCCGGGATACGCAGTATTTT.

The CDR3 here is CASSPRYQETQYF. As DNA, the CDR3 is TGTGCCAGCAGCCCTCGGTACCAAGAGACCCAGTACTTC. This chain connects TRBV5-4 to TRBJ2-5; D remains unclear. Trimming removed 4 bases at V and 0 bases at J, with 7 bases between. CDR3 size: 13 residues. The germline V gene has CDR1 SGHNT and CDR2 YYREEE (reference sequence). Combining the CDR3 with reference TRBV5-4 and TRBJ2-5 gives the whole variable domain ETGVTQSPTHLIKTRGQQVTLRCSSQSGHNTVSWYQQALGQGPQFIFQYYREEENGRGNFPPRFSGLQFPNYSSELNVNALELDDSALYLCASSPRYQETQYFGPGTRLLVL.

The gene calls are TRBV10-2 and TRBJ2-1; TRBD1 matches 7 bases. Trimming took 6 bases from V and 1 from J; bases not matched to a gene: 0. This CDR3 is 13 amino acids long. Germline values: CDR1 WSHSY, CDR2 SAAADI. CDR3 sequence: CASRDRSYNEQFF. The DNA for the CDR3 is TGCGCCAGCAGGGACAGGTCCTACAATGAGCAGTTCTTC.